These T cell receptor beta chains were read from a single sample in a study of radiation and T cells in renal cell carcinoma. The repertoire was sequenced with immunoSEQ multiplex PCR; TCRdb's copy has only in-frame clones and lacks some. The table includes 150,000 or so clones, approximately 91% detected once. Here the sequenced sample was blood, taken from a patient whose treatment included radiotherapy and nephrectomy. The receptor source for this set is a woman aged 50 to 60 with renal cell carcinoma. CDR3s include the opening cysteine and the closing phenylalanine or tryptophan. The D gene is left open where the match is weak. A clone size is listed for some rows: how often the clone was seen (once, few, many), or a class if it is expanded.

j_call v_call clone_size d_call cdr3_nt cdr3_aa
TRBJ1-5 TRBV4-3 - TRBD1 TGCGCCAGCAGCCAAGTGGTGGGACAGTTACAGCCCCAGCATTTT CASSQVVGQLQPQHF
TRBJ2-7 TRBV2 - - TGTGCCAGCAGTGAAAGAGGAGGGGGAACCTACGAGCAGTACTTC CASSERGGGTYEQYF
TRBJ2-3 TRBV10-3 - - TGTGCCATCAGGGAAGGGGGCACAGATACGCAGTATTTT CAIREGGTDTQYF
TRBJ2-7 TRBV6-6 - - TGTGCCAGCAGTGACGGAAACTACGAGCAGTACTTC CASSDGNYEQYF
TRBJ1-3 TRBV6-1 - TRBD1 TGTGCCAGCAGTCGAACAGGGGTGACTGGAAACACCATATATTTT CASSRTGVTGNTIYF
TRBJ1-1 TRBV19 - - TGTGCCAGTAGTATAATGTTTCCGCCTGGGGGAACTGAAGCTTTCTTT CASSIMFPPGGTEAFF
TRBJ1-2 TRBV5-4 - - TGTGCCAGCAGCTTCCTGACACGAACTAACTATGGCTACACCTTC CASSFLTRTNYGYTF
TRBJ2-3 TRBV25-1 - - TGTGCCAGCAGTGAGAAAACAGGGATTGCAGATACGCAGTATTTT CASSEKTGIADTQYF
TRBJ1-3 TRBV6-6 - - TGTGCCAGCAACGGACAGCCTGGAAACACCATATATTTT CASNGQPGNTIYF
TRBJ1-2 TRBV19 - TRBD1 TGTGCCAGTAGTGCTTCCCTGACAGGGGGAGAAGGTAATGGCTACACCTTC CASSASLTGGEGNGYTF
TRBJ2-3 TRBV5-5 - TRBD2 TGTGCCAGCAGCTTGGTGAGCGGGGGGGGCACAGATACGCAGTATTTT CASSLVSGGGTDTQYF
TRBJ2-5 TRBV25-1 - TRBD2 TGTGCCAGCAGTGAAGGGCCTAGCGGGGTGATGTACCAAGAGACCCAGTACTTC CASSEGPSGVMYQETQYF
TRBJ1-1 TRBV6-1 - - TGTGCCAGCAGCCCAAAGAGAGAGAACACTGAAGCTTTCTTT CASSPKRENTEAFF
TRBJ1-2 TRBV9 - - TGTGCCAGCAGCGTAGATCTGAGCAACTATGGCTACACCTTC CASSVDLSNYGYTF
TRBJ2-5 TRBV2 - - TGTGCCAGCAGTGTCCCCAGGCGGGAAGAGACCCAGTACTTC CASSVPRREETQYF
TRBJ1-1 TRBV19 few - TGTGCCAGTAGCCACCTGGACAGAAACACTGAAGCTTTCTTT CASSHLDRNTEAFF
TRBJ2-5 TRBV10-3 - TRBD1 TGTGCCATCAGTGAGTCCGGACAGGTCAACCAAGAGACCCAGTACTTC CAISESGQVNQETQYF
TRBJ1-6 TRBV5-6 - TRBD1 TGTGCCAGCAGCGTGGACAGGGGGAGACGCCCCCACTTT CASSVDRGRRPHF
TRBJ2-1 TRBV5-4 once - TGTGCCAGCAGCTTGGGTGGTTCGAACAGCCCAAACAATGAGCAGTTCTTC CASSLGGSNSPNNEQFF
TRBJ1-2 TRBV5-6 - - TGTGCCAGCAGTCTGGGGGTCGAAGCTAACTATGGCTACACCTTC CASSLGVEANYGYTF
TRBJ1-1 TRBV4-2 few - TGTGCCAGCAGCCAAGATGGTGGGGAGTACACTGAAGCTTTCTTT CASSQDGGEYTEAFF
TRBJ1-2 TRBV5-1 - - TGCGCCAGCAGCTTGGAAAGGGAGCCGTTTTCTGGCTACACCTTC CASSLEREPFSGYTF
TRBJ2-7 TRBV6-5 - - TGTGCCAGCAGTAACTCAGGTGGGGGTTCCTACGAGCAGTACTTC CASSNSGGGSYEQYF
TRBJ1-3 TRBV18 - - TGTGCCAGCTCACCAACCAGCCGATTAAACACCATATATTTT CASSPTSRLNTIYF
TRBJ1-6 TRBV5-6 - - TGTGCCAGCAGCTATAGCTGGACGGACAATTCACCCCTCCACTTT CASSYSWTDNSPLHF
TRBJ2-7 TRBV21-1 - - TGTGCCAGCAGCAAATCCGGGCAGGGGCTCTACGAGCAGTACTTC CASSKSGQGLYEQYF
TRBJ2-7 TRBV25-1 - TRBD1 TGTGCCAGCCAGGACAGGGCCGGATACGAGCAGTACTTC CASQDRAGYEQYF
TRBJ1-2 TRBV5-1 - - TGCGCCAGCAGCTTGAACCCCCAGGGTGTCTATGGCTACACCTTC CASSLNPQGVYGYTF
TRBJ1-2 TRBV6-5 - - TGTGCCAGCAGTGAAGTGGCCACCAGGTTATCAGACACCTTC CASSEVATRLSDTF
TRBJ2-5 TRBV6-1 - TRBD2 TGTGCCAGCAGTGGGACTAGCGGGGGACCACTCAAAGAGACCCAGTACTTC CASSGTSGGPLKETQYF
TRBJ1-2 TRBV7-9 few - TGTGCCAGCAGCTCCAGGGTGGATCTCTATGGCTACACCTTC CASSSRVDLYGYTF
TRBJ2-1 TRBV7-3 - TRBD1 TGTGCCAGCAGCTTTGACAGGGGTAATGAGCAGTTCTTC CASSFDRGNEQFF
TRBJ2-2 TRBV7-2 - TRBD1 TGTGCCAGAGGGACAGGGGGATTCGGCGGGGAGCTGTTTTTT CARGTGGFGGELFF
TRBJ2-7 TRBV6-1 few - TGTGCCAGCAGTGACCGAGGGGCCTACGAGCAGTACTTC CASSDRGAYEQYF
TRBJ1-2 TRBV6-5 - - TGTGCCAGCAGGAGCGACAGGGGCTACACCTTC CASRSDRGYTF
TRBJ1-1 TRBV5-5 few - TGTGCCAGCAGCTTATGGGTATCGAACACTGAAGCTTTCTTT CASSLWVSNTEAFF
TRBJ1-5 TRBV4-1 - TRBD1 TGCGCCAGCAGCCAACCGGGACAGGGCAATCAGCCCCAGCATTTT CASSQPGQGNQPQHF
TRBJ2-7 TRBV4-1 - - TGCGCCAGCAGCCAAGTCCCTAACGAGCAGTACTTC CASSQVPNEQYF
TRBJ2-2 TRBV5-6 once - TGTGCCAGCAGCACCCCGGACAGTCTAAACACCGGGGAGCTGTTTTTT CASSTPDSLNTGELFF
TRBJ1-1 TRBV7-9 few - TGTGCCAGCAGCTTAGACACCGGCGAAGCTTTCTTT CASSLDTGEAFF
TRBJ2-3 TRBV6-6 - TRBD1 TGTGCCAGCAGTGTGGGACAGGGAACAGGCACAGATACGCAGTATTTT CASSVGQGTGTDTQYF